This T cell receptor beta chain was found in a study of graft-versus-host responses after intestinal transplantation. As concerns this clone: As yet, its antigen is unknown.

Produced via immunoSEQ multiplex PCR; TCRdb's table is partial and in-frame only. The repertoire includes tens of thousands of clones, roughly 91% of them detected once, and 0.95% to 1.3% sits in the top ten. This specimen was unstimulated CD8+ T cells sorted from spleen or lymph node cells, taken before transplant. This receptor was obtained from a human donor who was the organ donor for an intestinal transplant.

The CDR3 bases are TGTGCCAGCATGAGGGCTCTGCAAGAGACCCAGTACTTC. It encodes CASMRALQETQYF. This chain connects TRBV27 to TRBJ2-5; weak D call: TRBD2 (5 bases). The CDR3 is 13 amino acids. The V end was cut by 7 bases, the J end by 2 bases, with 11 bases between. Germline CDR1 MNHEY, CDR2 SMNVEV (reference sequence).